This note documents a single TCR beta chain sequence. The sample belongs to a study of blood T cell repertoires in COVID-19. Study overall: The United States, Italy and Spain provided the acute and convalescent COVID-19 samples. T cells, B-cell-depleted T cells, or PBMCs supplied cDNA or gDNA.

Enrolled during active infection, Seattle patients were then followed longitudinally. Original processing notes: The assay estimated nucleated cells by amplifying reference gene primers. The protocol was immunoSEQ multiplex PCR, while the TCRdb copy is restricted to in-frame clones and leaves out a portion. Clonal size and the V and J genes are those of that table, whereas D and trimming came from the DNA. Of roughly 240,000 clones in the sample, over 75% were seen once. Germline lookup yields CDR1 SGHVS and CDR2 FQNEAQ. The CDR3 extends over 12 amino acids. The V end was cut by 5 bases, the J end by 10 bases, with 12 bases between.

Sequenced material: peripheral blood. The rearrangement joins TRBV7-8 to TRBJ2-1; possibly TRBD2 for D (5 bases). The origin of this receptor is a man aged 45-65 years with COVID-19, enrolled during active disease. The CDR3 reads CASSRGWEEQFF. The CDR3 DNA follows: TGTGCCAGCAGCCGGGGTTGGGAGGAGCAGTTCTTC.